What follows describes a single TCR beta chain. The sample is drawn from a study of OX40 agonist ivuxolimab in advanced cancers. Overall study context: Anti-PD-1, anti-PD-L1 or anti-CTLA-4 therapy given earlier was allowed, and approximately 40% had some.

Some clones are missing from TCRdb's copy, which holds only in-frame ones; the method was immunoSEQ multiplex PCR. The sample consists of some 23,000 clones, roughly 91% of them appearing once. V shed 4 bases, J shed 11 bases, and the junction held 12 bases outside the gene matches. Germline V gives CDR1 SGHKS, CDR2 YYEKEE (reference sequence). The CDR3 sequence is 14 residues long. The gene calls are TRBV5-5 and TRBJ2-5, with 9 bases aligning to TRBD1. Sequenced material: CD4+ or CD8+ T cells sorted from blood, taken in a trial of the OX40 agonist ivuxolimab. The receptor comes from an adult with an advanced solid tumor such as melanoma, head and neck, liver or kidney cancer. This chain's CDR3 is CASSPRDRAGEQYF. The CDR3 DNA is TGTGCCAGCAGCCCGCGGGACAGGGCGGGAGAGCAGTACTTC. The whole variable domain, remainder taken from reference TRBV5-5 and TRBJ2-5, is DAGVTQSPTHLIKTRGQQVTLRCSPISGHKSVSWYQQVLGQGPQFIFQYYEKEERGRGNFPDRFSARQFPNYSSELNVNALLLGDSALYLCASSPRDRAGEQYFGPGTRLLVL.